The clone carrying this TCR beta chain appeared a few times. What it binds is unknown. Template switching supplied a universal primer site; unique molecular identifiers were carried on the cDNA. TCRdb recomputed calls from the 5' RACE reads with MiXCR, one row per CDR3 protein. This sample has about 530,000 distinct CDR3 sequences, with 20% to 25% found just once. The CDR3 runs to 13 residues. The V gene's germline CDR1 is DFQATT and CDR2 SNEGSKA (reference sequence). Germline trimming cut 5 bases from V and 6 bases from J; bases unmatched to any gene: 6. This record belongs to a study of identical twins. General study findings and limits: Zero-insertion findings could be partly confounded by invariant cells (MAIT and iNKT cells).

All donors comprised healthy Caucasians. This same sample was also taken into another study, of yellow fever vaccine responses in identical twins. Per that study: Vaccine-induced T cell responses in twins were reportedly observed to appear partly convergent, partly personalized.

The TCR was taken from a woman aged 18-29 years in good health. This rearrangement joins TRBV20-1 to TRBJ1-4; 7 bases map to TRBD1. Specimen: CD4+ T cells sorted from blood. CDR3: CSADRTGDEKLFF. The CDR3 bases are TGCAGTGCTGATCGGACAGGCGATGAAAAACTGTTTTTT.